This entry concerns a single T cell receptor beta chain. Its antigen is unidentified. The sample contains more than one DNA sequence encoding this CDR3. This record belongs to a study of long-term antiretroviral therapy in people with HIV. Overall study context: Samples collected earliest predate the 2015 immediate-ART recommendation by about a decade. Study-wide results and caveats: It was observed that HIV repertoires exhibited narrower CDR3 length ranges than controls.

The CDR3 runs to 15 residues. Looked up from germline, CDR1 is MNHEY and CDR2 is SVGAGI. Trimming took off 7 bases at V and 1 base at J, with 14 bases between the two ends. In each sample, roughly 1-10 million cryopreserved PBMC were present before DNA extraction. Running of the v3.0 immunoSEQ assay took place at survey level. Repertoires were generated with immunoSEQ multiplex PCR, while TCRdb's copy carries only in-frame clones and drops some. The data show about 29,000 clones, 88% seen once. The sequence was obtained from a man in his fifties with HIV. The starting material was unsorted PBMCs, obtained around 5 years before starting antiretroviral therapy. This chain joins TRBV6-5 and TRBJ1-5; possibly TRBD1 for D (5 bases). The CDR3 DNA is TGTGCCAGCACCCCCCTGTCAGGGAGCAATCAGCCCCAGCATTTT. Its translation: CASTPLSGSNQPQHF.